The 12 T cell receptor beta chains reported below all come from one sample, sequenced in a study of blood T cell repertoires in COVID-19. Using immunoSEQ multiplex PCR, the repertoire was profiled, and TCRdb retains in-frame clones only, with some absent. The sample has approximately 120,000 clones, around 78% seen once. Sequenced material: peripheral blood. The receptors were sampled from a human donor in a cohort sampled during active COVID-19.

The rearrangement uses TRBV7-6 and TRBJ2-7, with 9 bases aligning to TRBD1. The CDR3 runs 16 residues. V trimming: 3 bases; J trimming: 5 bases; junction bases outside the gene matches: 11. Germline values: CDR1 SGHVS, CDR2 FNYEAQ. CDR3 in amino acids: CASSFKPGQGIHEQYF. In DNA form, the CDR3 reads TGTGCCAGCAGCTTCAAACCGGGACAGGGCATCCACGAGCAGTACTTC.

This clone turned up a few times. V usage is TRBV11-3 and J usage is TRBJ2-1; 9 bases are a match to TRBD2. Germline CDR1 is SGHNT and CDR2 is YENEEA. This CDR3 has 15 amino acids. The junction had 5 bases not matched to a gene; V was cut back by 1 base and J by 7 bases. This CDR3 reads CASSLAGTSWNEQFF. As DNA, the CDR3 is TGTGCCAGCAGCTTAGCCGGGACTAGCTGGAATGAGCAGTTCTTC.

The rearrangement links TRBV5-1 to TRBJ2-2; D might be TRBD2 (5 bases). Deletions cut 2 bases from V and 1 base from J, with 12 bases between. Germline CDR1 reads SGHRS; CDR2 reads YFSETQ. The CDR3 consists of 16 residues. In DNA form, the CDR3 reads TGCGCCAGCAGCTTTGACCCACGGGGGAACACCGGGGAGCTGTTTTTT. Its protein product is CASSFDPRGNTGELFF. Filled out from reference TRBV5-1 and TRBJ2-2, the complete variable domain reads KAGVTQTPRYLIKTRGQQVTLSCSPISGHRSVSWYQQTPGQGLQFLFEYFSETQRNKGNFPGRFSGRQFSNSRSEMNVSTLELGDSALYLCASSFDPRGNTGELFFGEGSRLTVL.

The chain joins TRBV12-3 or TRBV12-4 to TRBJ1-2; 7 nucleotides line up with TRBD1. The CDR3 has 12 amino acids. Germline trimming cut 10 bases from V and 4 bases from J; bases unmatched to any gene: 6. The chain's CDR3 is CAIEGATYGYTF. For the CDR3, the DNA is TGTGCCATCGAGGGGGCGACCTATGGCTACACCTTC.

This chain joins TRBV6-1 and TRBJ1-1; D is unresolved. Germline assignment: CDR1 MNHNS and CDR2 SASEGT. Trimming left V 1 base short and J 10 bases short, with 16 bases between. CDR3 size: 14 residues. The chain's CDR3 is CASSEVHGEGPAFF. The CDR3 DNA follows: TGTGCCAGCAGTGAAGTTCACGGGGAGGGCCCAGCTTTCTTT.

The chain recombines TRBV7-9 with TRBJ1-2, with 10 bases fitting TRBD1. J lost 7 bases, V lost 5 bases, and 10 bases had no gene match. CDR1 and CDR2 (germline): SEHNR, FQNEAQ (reference sequence). The CDR3 runs to 15 residues. CDR3 region: CASSIRQGAGIGYTF. For the CDR3, the DNA is TGTGCCAGCAGCATAAGACAGGGGGCGGGTATTGGCTACACCTTC.

The chain is built from TRBV5-1 and TRBJ1-1; possibly TRBD1 for D (5 bases). The length of the CDR3 is 15 residues. CDR1 and CDR2 from the germline V gene are SGHRS and YFSETQ. V was pared by 4 bases and J by 3 bases, with 16 bases between. The CDR3 DNA follows: TGCGCCAGCAGCGTAACGGGGGTCGGGGACACTGAAGCTTTCTTT. As protein: CASSVTGVGDTEAFF.

The rearrangement uses TRBV27 and TRBJ2-7; TRBD2 aligns across 7 bases. The J segment lost 6 bases and the V segment lost 0 bases, leaving 8 bases of the junction unmatched. Germline V gene lookup returns CDR1 MNHEY and CDR2 SMNVEV (reference sequence). This CDR3 has 15 amino acids. The CDR3 loop reads CASSLSRLAEGEQYF. CDR3 DNA: TGTGCCAGCAGTTTATCGCGGCTAGCGGAGGGCGAGCAGTACTTC.

The J gene is TRBJ2-7, the V gene TRBV19, with 11 bases that match TRBD2. Germline V gene sequence: CDR1 LNHDA, CDR2 SQIVND (reference sequence). The trim removed 6 bases at V and 2 bases at J, leaving 15 bases unmatched. The CDR3 runs 18 residues. The CDR3 DNA is TGTGCCAGTAGCCCATATATGAGGTCTAGCGGGGGGCCCTACGAGCAGTACTTC. This gives the protein CASSPYMRSSGGPYEQYF.

This clone occurred a few times. The chain couples TRBV5-1 to TRBJ2-7; 9 bases align to TRBD1. Germline assignment: CDR1 SGHRS and CDR2 YFSETQ. The CDR3 consists of 13 residues. The trim removed 4 bases at V and 2 bases at J, leaving 1 base unmatched. The CDR3 is CASSRDRAYEQYF. The DNA for the CDR3 is TGCGCCAGCAGCCGGGACAGGGCCTACGAGCAGTACTTC.

This clone was seen once. V usage is TRBV18 and J usage is TRBJ1-2; D gene ambiguous. V dropped 2 bases and J dropped 8 bases, with 15 bases sitting between them. Germline CDR1 is KGHSH and CDR2 is LQKENI. The CDR3 runs to 14 residues. CDR3 coding DNA: TGTGCCAGCTCACCAACGACTGTCCCCTTAGGCTACACCTTC. This gives the protein CASSPTTVPLGYTF. Complete variable domain (other parts from reference TRBV18 and TRBJ1-2): NAGVMQNPRHLVRRRGQEARLRCSPMKGHSHVYWYRQLPEEGLKFMVYLQKENIIDESGMPKERFSAEFPKEGPSILRIQQVVRGDSAAYFCASSPTTVPLGYTFGSGTRLTVV.

This chain uses TRBV28 with TRBJ1-5, with 7 positions matching TRBD1. The V segment lost 6 bases and the J segment 3 bases; nucleotides outside the gene matches: 5. The germline CDR1 and CDR2 sequences are MDHEN and SYDVKM. The CDR3 sequence is 14 residues long. The CDR3 region is CASRGTVLNQPQHF. As DNA, the CDR3 is TGTGCCAGCAGGGGGACAGTCCTCAATCAGCCCCAGCATTTT.